What follows describes a single T cell receptor (beta chain). The target antigen is unknown. This may stem from a read error, because a much larger clone lies one nucleotide away. The entry originates in a study of glioma-infiltrating T cells. Findings and limits, study-wide: Gliomas, especially low-grade, showed above-expected tissue-blood divergence; non-neoplastic patients showed below. CDR3 overlap between tissue and blood was very small.

The ends were cut back, 2 bases at V and 4 bases at J, with 9 bases in the middle. This CDR3 contains 12 residues. The germline gives CDR1 GTSNPN, CDR2 SVGIG (reference sequence). The iRepertoire nested amplicon-rescue multiplex PCR amplified TCR alpha and beta CDR3s from RNA. For one-step reverse transcription and amplification, roughly 100-400 ng of tissue mRNA or PBMC total RNA was used. One entry per CDR3 protein, called by TCRdb with MiXCR from the multiplex PCR reads. The data contain over 80,000 distinct CDR3 sequences, 35% to 45% of them singletons. The source of this sequence is a human donor with low-grade glioma or glioblastoma, undergoing nonglioma brain surgery, or in good health (not recorded which). The V call is TRBV30, the J call TRBJ2-7; D unresolved. The sequenced sample was glioma tissue, nonneoplastic brain tissue, or PBMCs (not recorded which). This CDR3 is CAWSSETYEQYF. CDR3 coding DNA: TGTGCCTGGAGTTCGGAAACGTACGAGCAGTACTTC.